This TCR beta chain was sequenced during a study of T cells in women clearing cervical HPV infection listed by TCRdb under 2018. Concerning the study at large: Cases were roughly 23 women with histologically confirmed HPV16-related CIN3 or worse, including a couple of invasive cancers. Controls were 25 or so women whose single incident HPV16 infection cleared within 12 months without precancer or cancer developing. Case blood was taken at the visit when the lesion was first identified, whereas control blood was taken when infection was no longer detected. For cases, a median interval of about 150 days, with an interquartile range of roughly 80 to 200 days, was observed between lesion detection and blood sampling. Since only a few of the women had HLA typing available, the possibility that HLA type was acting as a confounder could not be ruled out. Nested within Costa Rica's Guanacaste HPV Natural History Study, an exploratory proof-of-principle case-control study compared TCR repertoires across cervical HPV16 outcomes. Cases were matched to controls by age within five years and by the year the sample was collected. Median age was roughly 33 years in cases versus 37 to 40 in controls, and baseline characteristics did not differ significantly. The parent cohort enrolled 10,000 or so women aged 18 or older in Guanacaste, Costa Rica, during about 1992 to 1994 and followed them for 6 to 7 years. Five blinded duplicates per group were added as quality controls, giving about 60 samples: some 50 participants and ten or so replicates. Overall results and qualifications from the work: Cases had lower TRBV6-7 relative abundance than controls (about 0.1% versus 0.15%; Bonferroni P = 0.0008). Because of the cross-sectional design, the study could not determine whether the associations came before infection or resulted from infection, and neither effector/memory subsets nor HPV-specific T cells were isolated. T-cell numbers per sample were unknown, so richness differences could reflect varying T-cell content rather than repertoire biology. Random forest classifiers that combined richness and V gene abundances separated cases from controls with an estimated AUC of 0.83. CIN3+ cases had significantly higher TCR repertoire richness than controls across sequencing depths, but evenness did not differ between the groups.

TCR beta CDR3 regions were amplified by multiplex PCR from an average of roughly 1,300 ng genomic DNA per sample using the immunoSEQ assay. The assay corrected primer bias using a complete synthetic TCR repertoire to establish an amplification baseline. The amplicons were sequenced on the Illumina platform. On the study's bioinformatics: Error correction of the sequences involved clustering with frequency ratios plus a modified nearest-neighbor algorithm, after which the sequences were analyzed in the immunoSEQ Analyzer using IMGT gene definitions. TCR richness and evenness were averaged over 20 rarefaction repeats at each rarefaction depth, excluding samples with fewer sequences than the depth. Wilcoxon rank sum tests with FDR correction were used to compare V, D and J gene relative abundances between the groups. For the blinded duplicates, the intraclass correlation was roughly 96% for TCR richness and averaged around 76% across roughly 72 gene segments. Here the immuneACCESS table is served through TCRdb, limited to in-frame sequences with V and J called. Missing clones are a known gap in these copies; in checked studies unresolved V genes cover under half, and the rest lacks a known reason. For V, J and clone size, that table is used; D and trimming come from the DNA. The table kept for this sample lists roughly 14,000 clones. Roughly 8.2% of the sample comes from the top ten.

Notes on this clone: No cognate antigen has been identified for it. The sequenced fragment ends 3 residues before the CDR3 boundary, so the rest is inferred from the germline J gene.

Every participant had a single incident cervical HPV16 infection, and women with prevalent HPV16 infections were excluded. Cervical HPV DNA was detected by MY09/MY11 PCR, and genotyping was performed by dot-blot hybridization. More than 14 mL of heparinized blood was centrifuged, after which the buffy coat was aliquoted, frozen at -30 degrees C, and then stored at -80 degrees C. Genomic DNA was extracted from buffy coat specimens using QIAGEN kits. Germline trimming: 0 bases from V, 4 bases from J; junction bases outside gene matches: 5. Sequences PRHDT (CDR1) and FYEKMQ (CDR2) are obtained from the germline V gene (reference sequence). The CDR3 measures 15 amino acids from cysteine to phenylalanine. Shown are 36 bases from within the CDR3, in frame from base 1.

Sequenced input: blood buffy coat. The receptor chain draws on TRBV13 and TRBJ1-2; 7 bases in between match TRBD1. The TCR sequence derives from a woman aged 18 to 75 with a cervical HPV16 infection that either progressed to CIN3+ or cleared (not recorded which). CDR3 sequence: CASSLGQGGGYGYTF. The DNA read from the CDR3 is TGTGCCAGCAGCTTAGGGCAGGGGGGTGGCTATGGC.